This T cell receptor (beta chain) originates from a study of beta chain features in type 1 diabetes. For the study at large: In age, gender and cell yields, patients were similar to healthy donors.

Study conclusions and caveats: Shortening of TCRB CDR3s, moderate but significant, appeared in all four CD4+ subsets of Type 1 diabetes patients. An over-representation of cells with high TCR expression could result from cDNA sequencing. Whether HLA type influences TCRB rearrangement remained unresolved here.

Details on this clone: Its target is not known.

The study reverse transcribed the entire isolated RNA, so it sequenced expressed TCRB transcripts. Read counts averaged roughly 3.7 million for samples of naive, central memory and regulatory T cells. Clones were read by immunoSEQ multiplex PCR, and TCRdb kept only the in-frame ones, dropping some. The sample includes around 280,000 clones, over 12% of them seen just once. This CDR3 is built from 12 residues. Trimming shortened V by 8 bases and J by 1 base, and 6 bases separated the two germline ends. Per the germline V gene, CDR1 is ENHRY and CDR2 is SYGVKD. Sequencing was carried out using naive CD4+ T cells from blood. The rearrangement links TRBV10-3 to TRBJ1-3; D unclear. This sequence originates from a man between 18 and 29 years old with type 1 diabetes. The CDR3 coding sequence is TGTGCCATCTCCGAGTCTGGAAACACCATATATTTT. Translating it yields CAISESGNTIYF.